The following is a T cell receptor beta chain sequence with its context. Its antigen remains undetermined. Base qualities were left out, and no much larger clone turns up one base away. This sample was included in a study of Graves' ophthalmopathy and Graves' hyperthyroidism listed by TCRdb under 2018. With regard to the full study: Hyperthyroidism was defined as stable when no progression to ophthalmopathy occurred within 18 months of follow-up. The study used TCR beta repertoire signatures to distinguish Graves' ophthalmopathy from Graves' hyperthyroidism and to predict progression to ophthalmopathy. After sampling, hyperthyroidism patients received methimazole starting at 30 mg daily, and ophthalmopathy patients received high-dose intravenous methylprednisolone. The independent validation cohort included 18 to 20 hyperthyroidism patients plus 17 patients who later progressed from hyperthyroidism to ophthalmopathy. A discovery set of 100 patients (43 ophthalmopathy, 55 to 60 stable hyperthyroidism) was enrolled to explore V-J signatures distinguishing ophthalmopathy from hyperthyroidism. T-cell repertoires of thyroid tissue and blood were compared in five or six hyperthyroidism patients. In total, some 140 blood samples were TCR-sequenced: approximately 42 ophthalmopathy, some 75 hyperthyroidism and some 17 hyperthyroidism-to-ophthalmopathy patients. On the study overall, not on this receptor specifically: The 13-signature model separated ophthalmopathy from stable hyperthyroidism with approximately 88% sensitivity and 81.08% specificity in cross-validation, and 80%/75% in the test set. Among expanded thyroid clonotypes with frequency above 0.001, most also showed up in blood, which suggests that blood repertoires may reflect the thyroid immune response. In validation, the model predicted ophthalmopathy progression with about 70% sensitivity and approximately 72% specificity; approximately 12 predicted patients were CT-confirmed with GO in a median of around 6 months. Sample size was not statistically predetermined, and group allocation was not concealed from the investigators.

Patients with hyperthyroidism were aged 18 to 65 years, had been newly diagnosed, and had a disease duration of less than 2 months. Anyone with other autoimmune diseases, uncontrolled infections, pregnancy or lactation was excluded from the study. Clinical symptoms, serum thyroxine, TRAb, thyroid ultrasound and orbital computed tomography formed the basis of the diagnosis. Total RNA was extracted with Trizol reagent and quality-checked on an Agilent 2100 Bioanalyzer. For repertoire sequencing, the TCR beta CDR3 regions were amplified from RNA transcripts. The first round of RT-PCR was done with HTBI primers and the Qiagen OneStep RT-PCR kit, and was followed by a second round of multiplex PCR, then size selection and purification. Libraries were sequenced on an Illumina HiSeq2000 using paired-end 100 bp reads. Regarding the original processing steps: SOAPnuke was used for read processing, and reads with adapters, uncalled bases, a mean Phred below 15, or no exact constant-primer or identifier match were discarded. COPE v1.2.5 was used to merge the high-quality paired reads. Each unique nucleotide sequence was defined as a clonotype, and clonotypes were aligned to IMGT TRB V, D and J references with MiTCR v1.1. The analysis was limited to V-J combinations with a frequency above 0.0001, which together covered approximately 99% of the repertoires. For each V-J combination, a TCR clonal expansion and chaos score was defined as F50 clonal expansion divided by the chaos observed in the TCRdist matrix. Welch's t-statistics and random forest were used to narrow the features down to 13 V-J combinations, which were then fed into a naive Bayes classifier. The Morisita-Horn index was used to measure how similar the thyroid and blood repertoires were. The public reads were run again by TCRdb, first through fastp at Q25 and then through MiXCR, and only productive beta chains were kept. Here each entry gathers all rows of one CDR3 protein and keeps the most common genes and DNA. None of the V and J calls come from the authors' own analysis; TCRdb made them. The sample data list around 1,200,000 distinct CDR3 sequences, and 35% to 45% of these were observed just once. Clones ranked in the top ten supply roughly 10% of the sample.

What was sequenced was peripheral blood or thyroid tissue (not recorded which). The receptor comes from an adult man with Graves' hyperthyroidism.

The CDR3: CSKERVDQPQHF. DNA sequence: TGTTCCAAGGAGAGGGTGGACCAGCCCCAGCATTTT. The V and J genes are TRBV10-3 and TRBJ1-5; the D gene identity is not certain. CDR1 and CDR2, per the germline V gene, are ENHRY and SYGVKD. The CDR3 runs 12 residues from the cysteine to the phenylalanine. The DNA shown is the 36-base CDR3, in frame from base 1.